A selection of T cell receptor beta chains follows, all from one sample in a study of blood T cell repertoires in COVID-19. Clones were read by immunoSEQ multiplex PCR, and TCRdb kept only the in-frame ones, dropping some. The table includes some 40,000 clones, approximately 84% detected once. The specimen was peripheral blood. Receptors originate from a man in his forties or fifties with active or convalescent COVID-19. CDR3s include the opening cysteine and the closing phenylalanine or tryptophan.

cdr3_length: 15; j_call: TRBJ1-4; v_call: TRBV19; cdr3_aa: CATNPAGTGNEKLFF
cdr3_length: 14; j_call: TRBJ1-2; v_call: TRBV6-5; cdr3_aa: CASGRTGANYGYTF
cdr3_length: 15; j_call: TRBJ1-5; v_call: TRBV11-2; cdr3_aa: CASSSGDRGRQPQHF
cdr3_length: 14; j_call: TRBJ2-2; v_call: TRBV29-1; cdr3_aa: CSVGQGANTGELFF
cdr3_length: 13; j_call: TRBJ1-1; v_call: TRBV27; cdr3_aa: CASSFNGNTEAFF
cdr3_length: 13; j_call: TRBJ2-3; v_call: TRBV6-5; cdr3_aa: CASSRRGEDTQYF
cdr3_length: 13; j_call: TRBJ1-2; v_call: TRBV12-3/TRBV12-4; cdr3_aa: CASSPQGKGGYTF
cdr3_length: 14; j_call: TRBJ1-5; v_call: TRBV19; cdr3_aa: CASSRSGGDQPQHF
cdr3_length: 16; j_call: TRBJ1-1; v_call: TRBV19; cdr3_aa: CASSPRQVTGYTEAFF
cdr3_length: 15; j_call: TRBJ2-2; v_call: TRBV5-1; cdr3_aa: CASSSGTGVSGELFF
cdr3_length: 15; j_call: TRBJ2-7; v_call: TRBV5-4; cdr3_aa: CASSLKQGVLHEQYF
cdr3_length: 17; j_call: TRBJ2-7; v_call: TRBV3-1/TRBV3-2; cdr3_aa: CASSPIAGGLTSYEQYF
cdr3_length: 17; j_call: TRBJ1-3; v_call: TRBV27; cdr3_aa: CASTPTAGRGSGNTIYF
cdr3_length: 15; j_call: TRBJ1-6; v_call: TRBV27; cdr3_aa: CASSLYSIALSPLHF
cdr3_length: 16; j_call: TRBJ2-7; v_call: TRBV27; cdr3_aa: CASSSPQGLLPYEQYF
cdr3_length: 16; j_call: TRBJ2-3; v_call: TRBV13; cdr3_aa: CASSLVGQGNTDTQYF
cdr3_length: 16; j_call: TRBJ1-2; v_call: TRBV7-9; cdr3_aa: CASSLGQGVQTDGYTF
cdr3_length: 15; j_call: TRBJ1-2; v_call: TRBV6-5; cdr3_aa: CASSYTLDNRGGYTF
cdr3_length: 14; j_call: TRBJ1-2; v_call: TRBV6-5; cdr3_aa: CASTNGGGGPGYTF
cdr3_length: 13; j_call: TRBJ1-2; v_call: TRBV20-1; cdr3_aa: CSASHTVNYGYTF
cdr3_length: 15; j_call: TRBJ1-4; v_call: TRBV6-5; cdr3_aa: CASSPTGTGGEKLFF
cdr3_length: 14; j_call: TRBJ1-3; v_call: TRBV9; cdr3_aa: CASSPRGGGNTIYF
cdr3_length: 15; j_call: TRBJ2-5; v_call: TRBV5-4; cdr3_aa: CASSSNREFQETQYF
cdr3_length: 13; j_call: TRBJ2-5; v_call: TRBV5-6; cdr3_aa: CASSLLQVETQYF
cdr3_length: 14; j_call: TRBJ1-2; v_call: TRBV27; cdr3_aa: CASSFAGLNYGYTF
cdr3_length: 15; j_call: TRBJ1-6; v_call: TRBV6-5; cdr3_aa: CASSYTGQYNSPLHF
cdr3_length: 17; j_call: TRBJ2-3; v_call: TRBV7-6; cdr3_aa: CASSPGLAGGRADTQYF
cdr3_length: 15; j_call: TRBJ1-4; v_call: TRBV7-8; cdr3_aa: CASRSPGDTNEKLFF
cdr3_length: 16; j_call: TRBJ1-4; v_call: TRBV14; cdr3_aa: CASSQEVAGGNEKLFF
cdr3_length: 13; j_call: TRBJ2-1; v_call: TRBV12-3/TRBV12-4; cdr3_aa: CASGTTLVSEQFF
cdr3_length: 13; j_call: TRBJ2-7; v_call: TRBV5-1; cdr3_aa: CASSLAVSYEQYF
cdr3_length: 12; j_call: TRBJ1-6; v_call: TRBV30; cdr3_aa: CAWVQGGSPLHF
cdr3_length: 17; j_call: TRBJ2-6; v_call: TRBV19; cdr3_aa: CASSIGQQFSGANVLTF
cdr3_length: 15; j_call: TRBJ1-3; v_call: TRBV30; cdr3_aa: CAWSVRSISGNTIYF
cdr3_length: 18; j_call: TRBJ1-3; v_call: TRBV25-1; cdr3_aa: CASSEKTGYDLSGNTIYF
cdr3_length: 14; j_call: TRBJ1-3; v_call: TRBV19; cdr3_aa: CASSRGTAGNTIYF
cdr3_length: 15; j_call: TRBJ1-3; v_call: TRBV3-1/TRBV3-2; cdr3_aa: CASSQRQGAGNTIYF
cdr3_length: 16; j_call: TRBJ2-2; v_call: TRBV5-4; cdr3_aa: CASSRTGLQNTGELFF
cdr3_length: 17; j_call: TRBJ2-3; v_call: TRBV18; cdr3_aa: CASSPPRGLAGEDTQYF
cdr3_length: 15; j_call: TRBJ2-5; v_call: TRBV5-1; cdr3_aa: CASSLGLAGLETQYF